One and the same sample provided the 4 T cell receptor beta chains below, sequenced in a study of OX40 agonist ivuxolimab in advanced cancers. Data came from immunoSEQ multiplex PCR; TCRdb stores just in-frame clones and leaves some out. The table lists approximately 68,000 clones, more than 85% of them singletons. Sample: CD4+ or CD8+ T cells sorted from blood, taken in a trial of the OX40 agonist ivuxolimab. Source of these receptors: an adult with an advanced solid tumor such as melanoma, head and neck, liver or kidney cancer.

The CDR3 reads CASSGTGLIQETQYF. In DNA form, the CDR3 reads TGTGCCAGCAGTGGGACAGGGTTGATCCAAGAGACCCAGTACTTC. The chain recombines TRBV6-6 with TRBJ2-5; 9 bases match TRBD1. CDR1 and CDR2 from the germline V gene are MNHNY and SVGAGI (reference sequence). V lost 5 bases to trimming and J lost 1 base; unmatched junction nucleotides: 5. This CDR3 has 15 amino acids.

This clone showed up just once. The chain couples TRBV18 to TRBJ1-3; D is undetermined. Deletions cut 2 bases from V and 4 bases from J, with 9 bases between. CDR3 length equals 14 residues. Germline V CDR1 and CDR2: KGHSH, LQKENI. CDR3 coding DNA: TGTGCCAGCTCACCAGGGGTTACCGGAAACACCATATATTTT. This encodes CASSPGVTGNTIYF. Together with reference TRBV18 and TRBJ1-3, the CDR3 gives the full variable domain: NAGVMQNPRHLVRRRGQEARLRCSPMKGHSHVYWYRQLPEEGLKFMVYLQKENIIDESGMPKERFSAEFPKEGPSILRIQQVVRGDSAAYFCASSPGVTGNTIYFGEGSWLTVV.

V usage is TRBV5-1 and J usage is TRBJ2-1; D is ambiguous. Germline V gene lookup returns CDR1 SGHRS and CDR2 YFSETQ. V was cut by 0 bases and J by 6 bases, with 7 bases left in between. This CDR3 is 13 amino acids long. The CDR3 here is CASSLGSVNEQFF. The CDR3 DNA follows: TGCGCCAGCAGCTTGGGGAGCGTCAATGAGCAGTTCTTC.

V is TRBV19 and J is TRBJ2-5; D is possibly TRBD1 or TRBD2 (5 bases each). The CDR3 has 11 amino acids. The germline V and J ends were trimmed by 4 bases and 5 bases, with 5 bases remaining between them. Germline assignment: CDR1 LNHDA and CDR2 SQIVND (reference sequence). The CDR3 region is CASSRGETQYF. Written as DNA, the CDR3 is TGTGCCAGTAGTAGGGGGGAGACCCAGTACTTC.